This T cell receptor beta chain was sequenced in a study of tumor-infiltrating lymphocytes in primary liver carcinoma. Study-wide findings and caveats: With p = 0.039, the top-250-clone fraction in tumors significantly exceeded that in blood.

Germline values: CDR1 SGHAT, CDR2 FQNNGV. The CDR3 has 14 residues. About this clonotype itself: Its antigen remains unidentified. A junction boundary mismatches the germline segment, possibly from a read error.

From approximately 530 ng of total RNA, TCR beta-specific cDNA was reverse-transcribed using a constant-region primer. Slightly modified ARM-PCR, run as three nested multiplex PCR rounds, produced the TCR beta libraries. Primers for the first two PCR rounds were TRBV1-TRBV30 forward primers and a C-beta reverse primer (around 10 cycles per round). TCRdb fed the multiplex PCR reads into MiXCR, producing one record per CDR3 protein. In the table there are roughly 50,000 distinct CDR3 sequences, 60% to 75% of which are singletons. From unsorted bulk tissue weighing roughly 18-30 mg, DNA and RNA were co-extracted.

The chain has TRBV11-2 and TRBJ1-3, with D unresolved. The sample comprised liver tumor tissue from sampling region 2. The subset here: tumor region T2, inferior pole. The receptor's source is a man aged 35 to 55 with primary liver carcinoma and hepatitis B virus infection. The CDR3 here is CASSLGIGGNTIYF. The DNA for the CDR3 is TGTGCCAGTAGCTTAGGGATTGGCGGAAACACCATATATTTT.